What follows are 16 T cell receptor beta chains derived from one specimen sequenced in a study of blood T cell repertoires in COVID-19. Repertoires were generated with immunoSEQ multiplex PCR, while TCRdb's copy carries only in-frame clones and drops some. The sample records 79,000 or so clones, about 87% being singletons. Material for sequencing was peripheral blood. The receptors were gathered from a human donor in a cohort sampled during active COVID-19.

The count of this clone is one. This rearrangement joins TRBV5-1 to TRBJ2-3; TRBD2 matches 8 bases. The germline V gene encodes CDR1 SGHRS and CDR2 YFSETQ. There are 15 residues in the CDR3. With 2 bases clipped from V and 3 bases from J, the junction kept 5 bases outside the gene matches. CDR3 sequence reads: CASSLAGEVTDTQYF. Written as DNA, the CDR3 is TGCGCCAGCAGCTTAGCGGGAGAGGTGACAGATACGCAGTATTTT. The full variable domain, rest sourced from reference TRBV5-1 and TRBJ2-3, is KAGVTQTPRYLIKTRGQQVTLSCSPISGHRSVSWYQQTPGQGLQFLFEYFSETQRNKGNFPGRFSGRQFSNSRSEMNVSTLELGDSALYLCASSLAGEVTDTQYFGPGTRLTVL.

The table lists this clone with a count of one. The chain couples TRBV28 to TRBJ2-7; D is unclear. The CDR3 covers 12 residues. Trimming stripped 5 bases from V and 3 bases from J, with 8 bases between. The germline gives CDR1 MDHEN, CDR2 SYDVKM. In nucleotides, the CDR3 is TGTGCCAGCAGTCCCCCGGGCTACGAGCAGTACTTC. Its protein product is CASSPPGYEQYF.

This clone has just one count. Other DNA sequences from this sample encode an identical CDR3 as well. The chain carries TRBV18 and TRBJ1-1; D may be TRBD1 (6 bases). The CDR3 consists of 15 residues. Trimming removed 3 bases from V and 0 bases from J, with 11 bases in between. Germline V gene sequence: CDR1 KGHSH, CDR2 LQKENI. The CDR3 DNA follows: TGTGCCAGCTCACCCCGACAGGAGATGAACACTGAAGCTTTCTTT. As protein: CASSPRQEMNTEAFF. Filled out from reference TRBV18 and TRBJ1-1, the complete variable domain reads NAGVMQNPRHLVRRRGQEARLRCSPMKGHSHVYWYRQLPEEGLKFMVYLQKENIIDESGMPKERFSAEFPKEGPSILRIQQVVRGDSAAYFCASSPRQEMNTEAFFGQGTRLTVV.

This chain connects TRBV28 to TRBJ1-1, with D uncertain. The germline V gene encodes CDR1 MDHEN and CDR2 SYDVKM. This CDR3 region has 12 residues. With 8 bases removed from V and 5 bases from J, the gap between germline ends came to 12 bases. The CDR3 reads CASASLVTEAFF. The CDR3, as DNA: TGTGCCAGCGCCTCGTTAGTAACTGAAGCTTTCTTT.

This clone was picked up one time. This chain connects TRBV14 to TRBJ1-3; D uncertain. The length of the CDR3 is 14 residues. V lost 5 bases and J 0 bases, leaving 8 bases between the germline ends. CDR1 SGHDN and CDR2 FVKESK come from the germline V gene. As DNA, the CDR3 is TGTGCCAGCAGCGAGGCAAGCTCTGGAAACACCATATATTTT. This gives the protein CASSEASSGNTIYF.

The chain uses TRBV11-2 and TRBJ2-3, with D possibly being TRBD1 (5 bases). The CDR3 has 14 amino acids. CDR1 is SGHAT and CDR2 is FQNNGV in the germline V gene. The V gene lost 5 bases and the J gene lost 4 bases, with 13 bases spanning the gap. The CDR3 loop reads CASSPSGFADTQYF. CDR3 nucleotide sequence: TGTGCCAGCAGCCCGTCAGGGTTCGCAGATACGCAGTATTTT.

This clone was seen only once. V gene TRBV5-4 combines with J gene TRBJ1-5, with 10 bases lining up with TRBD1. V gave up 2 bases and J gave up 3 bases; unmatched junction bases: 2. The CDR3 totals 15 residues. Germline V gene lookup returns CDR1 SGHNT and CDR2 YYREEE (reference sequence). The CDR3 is CASSFGTGVNQPQHF. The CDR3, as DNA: TGTGCCAGCAGCTTTGGGACAGGGGTCAATCAGCCCCAGCATTTT.

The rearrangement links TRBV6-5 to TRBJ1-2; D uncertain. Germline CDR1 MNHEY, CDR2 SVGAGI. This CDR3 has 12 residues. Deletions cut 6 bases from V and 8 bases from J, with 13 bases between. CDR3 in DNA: TGTGCCAGCAGGGAGACCTACGGGGGCTACACCTTC. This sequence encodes CASRETYGGYTF.

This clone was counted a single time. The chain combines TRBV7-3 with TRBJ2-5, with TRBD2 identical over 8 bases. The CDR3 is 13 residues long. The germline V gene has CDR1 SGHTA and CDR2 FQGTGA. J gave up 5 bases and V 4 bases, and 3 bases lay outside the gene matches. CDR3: CASSSGLGETQYF. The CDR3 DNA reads TGTGCCAGCAGCTCGGGACTAGGGGAGACCCAGTACTTC. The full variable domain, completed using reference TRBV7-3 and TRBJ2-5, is GAGVSQTPSNKVTEKGKYVELRCDPISGHTALYWYRQSLGQGPEFLIYFQGTGAADDSGLPNDRFFAVRPEGSVSTLKIQRTERGDSAVYLCASSSGLGETQYFGPGTRLLVL.

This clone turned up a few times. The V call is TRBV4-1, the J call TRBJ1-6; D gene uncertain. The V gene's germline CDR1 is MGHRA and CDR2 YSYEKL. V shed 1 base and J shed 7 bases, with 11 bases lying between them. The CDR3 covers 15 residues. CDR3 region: CASSQGAGLNSPLHF. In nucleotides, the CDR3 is TGCGCCAGCAGCCAAGGCGCAGGTTTGAATTCACCCCTCCACTTT.

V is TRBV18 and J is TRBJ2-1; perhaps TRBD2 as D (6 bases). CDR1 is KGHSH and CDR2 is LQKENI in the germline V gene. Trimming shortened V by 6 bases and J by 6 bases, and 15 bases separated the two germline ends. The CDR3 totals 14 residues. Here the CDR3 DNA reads TGTGCCAGCTCCCTAGGGACTCGAATCAATGAGCAGTTCTTC. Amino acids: CASSLGTRINEQFF.

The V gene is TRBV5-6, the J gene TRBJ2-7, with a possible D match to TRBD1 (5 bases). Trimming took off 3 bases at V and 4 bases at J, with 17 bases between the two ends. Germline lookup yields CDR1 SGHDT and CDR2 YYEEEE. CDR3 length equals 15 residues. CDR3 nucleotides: TGTGCCAGCAGCTCGATGGCCCAGGGTGGATACGAGCAGTACTTC. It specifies CASSSMAQGGYEQYF. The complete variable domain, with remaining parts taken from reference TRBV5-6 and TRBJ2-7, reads DAGVTQSPTHLIKTRGQQVTLRCSPKSGHDTVSWYQQALGQGPQFIFQYYEEEERQRGNFPDRFSGHQFPNYSSELNVNALLLGDSALYLCASSSMAQGGYEQYFGPGTRLTVT.

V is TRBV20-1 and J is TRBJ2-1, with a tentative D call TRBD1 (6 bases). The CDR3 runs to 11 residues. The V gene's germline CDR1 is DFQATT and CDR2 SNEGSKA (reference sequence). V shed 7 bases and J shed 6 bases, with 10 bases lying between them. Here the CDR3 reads CSVGGFNEQFF. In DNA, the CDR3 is TGCAGTGTAGGGGGTTTCAATGAGCAGTTCTTC.

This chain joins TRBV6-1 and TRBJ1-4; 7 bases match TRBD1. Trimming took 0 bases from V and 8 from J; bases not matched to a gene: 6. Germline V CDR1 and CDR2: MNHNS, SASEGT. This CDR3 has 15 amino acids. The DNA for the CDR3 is TGTGCCAGCAGTGAAGCCCTCAGGGGGAGGGAAAAACTGTTTTTT. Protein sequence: CASSEALRGREKLFF.

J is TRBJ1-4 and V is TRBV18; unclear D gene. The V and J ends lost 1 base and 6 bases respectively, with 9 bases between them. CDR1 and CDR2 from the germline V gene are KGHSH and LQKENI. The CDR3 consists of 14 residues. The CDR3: CASSPRQVDEKLFF. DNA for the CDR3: TGTGCCAGCTCACCACGGCAGGTAGATGAAAAACTGTTTTTT.

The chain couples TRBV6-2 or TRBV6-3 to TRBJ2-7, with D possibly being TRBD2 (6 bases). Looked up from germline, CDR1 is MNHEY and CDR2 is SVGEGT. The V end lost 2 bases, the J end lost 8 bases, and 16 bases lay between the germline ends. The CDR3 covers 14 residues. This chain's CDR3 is CASSYIPEGLQQYF. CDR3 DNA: TGTGCCAGCAGTTACATACCGGAGGGCCTGCAGCAGTACTTC.